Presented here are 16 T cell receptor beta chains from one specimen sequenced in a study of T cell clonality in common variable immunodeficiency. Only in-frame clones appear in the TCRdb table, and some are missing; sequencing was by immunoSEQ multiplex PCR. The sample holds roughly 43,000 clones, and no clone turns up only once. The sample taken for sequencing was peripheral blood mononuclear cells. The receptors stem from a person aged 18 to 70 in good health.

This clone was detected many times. CDR3 region: CASSLGTSGLNEQFF. Partial CDR3 DNA: TGCGCCAGCAGCTTGGGGACTAGCGGACTCAATGAG. V and J are TRBV5-1 and TRBJ2-1; 10 nucleotides agree with TRBD2. The CDR3 is cut off 3 residues early in the read; its end comes from the germline J gene. Germline lookup yields CDR1 SGHRS and CDR2 YFSETQ. V gave up 0 bases and J gave up 6 bases; unmatched junction bases: 3. CDR3 length equals 15 residues.

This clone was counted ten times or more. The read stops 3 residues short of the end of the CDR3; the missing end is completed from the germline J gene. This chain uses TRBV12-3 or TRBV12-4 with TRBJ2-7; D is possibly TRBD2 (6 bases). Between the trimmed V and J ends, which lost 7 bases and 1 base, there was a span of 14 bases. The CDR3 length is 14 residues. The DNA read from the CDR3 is TGTGCCAGCAAGCCGGGACTGGGTTCCTACGAG. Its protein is CASKPGLGSYE. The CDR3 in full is CASKPGLGSYEQYF.

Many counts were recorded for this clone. CDR3 bases read: TGTGCCAGCAGTTTTGGCGGGTCCTCTGGGGCCAACGTC. This encodes CASSFGGSSGANV. The whole CDR3 sequence reads CASSFGGSSGANVLTF. This chain uses TRBV12-3 or TRBV12-4 with TRBJ2-6; D is possibly TRBD2 (5 bases). From the germline J gene comes the end of the CDR3, since the read stops 3 residues before it. Trimming pared 3 bases from V and 0 bases from J, leaving 9 bases between. The CDR3 loop spans 16 amino acids.

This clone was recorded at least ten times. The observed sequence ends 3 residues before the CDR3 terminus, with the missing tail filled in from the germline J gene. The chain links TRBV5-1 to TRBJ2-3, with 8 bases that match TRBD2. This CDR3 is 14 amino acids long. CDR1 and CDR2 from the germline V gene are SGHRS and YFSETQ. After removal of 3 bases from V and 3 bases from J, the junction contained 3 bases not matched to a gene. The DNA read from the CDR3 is TGCGCCAGCAGCTCGGGAGGGGTTACAGATACG. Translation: CASSSGGVTDT. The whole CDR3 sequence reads CASSSGGVTDTQYF. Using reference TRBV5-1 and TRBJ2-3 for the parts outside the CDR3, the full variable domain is KAGVTQTPRYLIKTRGQQVTLSCSPISGHRSVSWYQQTPGQGLQFLFEYFSETQRNKGNFPGRFSGRQFSNSRSEMNVSTLELGDSALYLCASSSGGVTDTQYFGPGTRLTVL.

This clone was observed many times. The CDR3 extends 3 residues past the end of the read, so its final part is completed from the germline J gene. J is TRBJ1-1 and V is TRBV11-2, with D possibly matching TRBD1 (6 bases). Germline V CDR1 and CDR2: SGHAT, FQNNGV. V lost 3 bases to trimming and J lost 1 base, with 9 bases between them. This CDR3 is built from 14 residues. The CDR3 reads CASSFPTGNTEAFF. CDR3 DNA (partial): TGTGCCAGCAGCTTCCCGACAGGGAACACTGAA.

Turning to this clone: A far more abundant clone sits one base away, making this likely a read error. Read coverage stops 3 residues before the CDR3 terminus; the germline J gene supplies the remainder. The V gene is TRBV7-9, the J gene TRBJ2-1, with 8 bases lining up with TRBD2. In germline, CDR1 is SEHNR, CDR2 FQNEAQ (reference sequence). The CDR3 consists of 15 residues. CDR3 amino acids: CSSSLTGGEFNEQFF. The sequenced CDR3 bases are TGTTCCAGCAGCTTGACGGGGGGGGAATTCAATGAG.

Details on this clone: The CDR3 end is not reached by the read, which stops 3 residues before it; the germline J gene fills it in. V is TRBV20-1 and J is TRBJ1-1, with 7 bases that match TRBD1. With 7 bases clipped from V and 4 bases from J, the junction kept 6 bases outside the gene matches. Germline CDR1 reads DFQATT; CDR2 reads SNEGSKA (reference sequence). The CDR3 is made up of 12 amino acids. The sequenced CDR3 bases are TGCAGTGTAGAGGGGGCAGGCACTGAA. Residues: CSVEGAGTE. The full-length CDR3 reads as CSVEGAGTEAFF.

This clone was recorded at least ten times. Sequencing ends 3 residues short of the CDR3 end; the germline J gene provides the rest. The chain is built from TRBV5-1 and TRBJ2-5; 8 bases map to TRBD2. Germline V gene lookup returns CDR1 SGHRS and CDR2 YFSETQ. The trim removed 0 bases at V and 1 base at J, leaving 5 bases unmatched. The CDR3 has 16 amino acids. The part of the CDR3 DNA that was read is TGCGCCAGCAGCTTGGCCAGCGGGGGCCTCCAAGAGACC. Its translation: CASSLASGGLQET. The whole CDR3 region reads CASSLASGGLQETQYF.

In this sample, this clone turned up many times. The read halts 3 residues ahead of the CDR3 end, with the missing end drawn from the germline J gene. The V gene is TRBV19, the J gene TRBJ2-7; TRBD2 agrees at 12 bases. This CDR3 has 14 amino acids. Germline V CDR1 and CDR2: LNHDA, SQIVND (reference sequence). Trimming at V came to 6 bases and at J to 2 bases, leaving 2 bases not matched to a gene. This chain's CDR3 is CASSASGRAYEQYF. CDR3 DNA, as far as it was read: TGTGCCAGTAGCGCTAGCGGGAGGGCCTACGAG. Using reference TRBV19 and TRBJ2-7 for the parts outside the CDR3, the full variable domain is DGGITQSPKYLFRKEGQNVTLSCEQNLNHDAMYWYRQDPGQGLRLIYYSQIVNDFQKGDIAEGYSVSREKKESFPLTVTSAQKNPTAFYLCASSASGRAYEQYFGPGTRLTVT.

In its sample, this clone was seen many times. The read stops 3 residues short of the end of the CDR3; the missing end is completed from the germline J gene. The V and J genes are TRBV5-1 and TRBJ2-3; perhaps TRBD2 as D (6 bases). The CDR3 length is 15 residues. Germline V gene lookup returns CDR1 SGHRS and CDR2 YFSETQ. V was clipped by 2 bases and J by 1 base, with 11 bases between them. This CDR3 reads CASSLLAARTDTQYF. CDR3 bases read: TGCGCCAGCAGCTTACTAGCCGCCCGCACAGATACG.

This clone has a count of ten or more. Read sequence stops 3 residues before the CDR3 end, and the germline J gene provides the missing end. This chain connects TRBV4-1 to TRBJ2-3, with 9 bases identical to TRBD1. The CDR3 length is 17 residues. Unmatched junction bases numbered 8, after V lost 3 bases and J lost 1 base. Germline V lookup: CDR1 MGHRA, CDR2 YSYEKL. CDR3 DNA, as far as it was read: TGCGCCAGCAGCCACATCGGACAGGGGCGACGCACAGATACG. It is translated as CASSHIGQGRRTDT. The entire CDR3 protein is CASSHIGQGRRTDTQYF.

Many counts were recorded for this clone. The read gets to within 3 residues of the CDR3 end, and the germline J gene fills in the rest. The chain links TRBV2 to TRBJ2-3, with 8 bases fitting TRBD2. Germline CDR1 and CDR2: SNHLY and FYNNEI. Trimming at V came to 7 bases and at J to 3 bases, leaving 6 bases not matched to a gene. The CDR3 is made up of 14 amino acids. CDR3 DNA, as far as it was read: TGTGCCAGCAAGAGCGGGAGAAGTACAGATACG. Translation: CASKSGRSTDT. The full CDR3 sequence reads CASKSGRSTDTQYF.

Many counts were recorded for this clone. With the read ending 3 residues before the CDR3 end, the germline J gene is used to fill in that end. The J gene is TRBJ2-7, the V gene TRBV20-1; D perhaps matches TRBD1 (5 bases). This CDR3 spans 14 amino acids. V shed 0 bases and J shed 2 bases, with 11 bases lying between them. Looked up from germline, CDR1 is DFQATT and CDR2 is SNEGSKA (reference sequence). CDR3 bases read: TGCAGTGCTAGAGATCCAGCCAGGGCCTACGAG. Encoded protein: CSARDPARAYE. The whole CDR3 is CSARDPARAYEQYF.

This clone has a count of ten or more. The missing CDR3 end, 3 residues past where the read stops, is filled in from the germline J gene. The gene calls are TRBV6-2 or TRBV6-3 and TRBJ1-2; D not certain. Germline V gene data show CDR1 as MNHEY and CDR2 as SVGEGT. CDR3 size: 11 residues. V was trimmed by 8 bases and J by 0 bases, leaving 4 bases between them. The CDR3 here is CASCTNYGYTF. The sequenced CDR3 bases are TGTGCCAGCTGTACTAACTATGGC.

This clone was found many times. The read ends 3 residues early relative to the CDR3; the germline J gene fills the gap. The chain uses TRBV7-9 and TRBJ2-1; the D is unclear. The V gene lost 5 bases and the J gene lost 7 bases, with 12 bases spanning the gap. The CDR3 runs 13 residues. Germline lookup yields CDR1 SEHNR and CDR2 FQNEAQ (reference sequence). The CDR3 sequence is CASSAKGRNEQFF. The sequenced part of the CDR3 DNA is TGTGCCAGCAGCGCAAAGGGTAGGAATGAG.

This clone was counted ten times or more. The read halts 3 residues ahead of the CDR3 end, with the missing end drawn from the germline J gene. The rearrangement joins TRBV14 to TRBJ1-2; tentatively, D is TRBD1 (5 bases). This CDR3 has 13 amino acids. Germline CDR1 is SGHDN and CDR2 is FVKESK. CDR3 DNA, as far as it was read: TGTGCCAGCAGCCAAGCAGGGCTTTACGGC. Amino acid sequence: CASSQAGLYG. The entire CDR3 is CASSQAGLYGYTF. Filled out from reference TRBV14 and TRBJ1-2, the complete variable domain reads EAGVTQFPSHSVIEKGQTVTLRCDPISGHDNLYWYRRVMGKEIKFLLHFVKESKQDESGMPNNRFLAERTGGTYSTLKVQPAELEDSGVYFCASSQAGLYGYTFGSGTRLTVV.